This is a list of T cell receptor beta chains from one sample in a study of T-cell reconstitution after alpha-beta-depleted transplantation in children. Each CDR3 protein is one row after TCRdb ran MiXCR on the PCR reads. Counted here are a few hundred thousand distinct CDR3 sequences, roughly 12% occurring once; the ten biggest clones make up less than 25%. The material sequenced was peripheral blood, taken 180 days after TCRalphabeta/CD19-depleted stem cell transplant. The receptors were gathered from a male patient aged 2-15 years who had a stem cell transplant for chronic granulomatous disease, so the T cells may come from the graft donor. Each CDR3 is given with its conserved first and last residue. A D gene is named only where the DNA matches it firmly. Size is omitted from some rows. Given values are once, few, many or a class for expanded clones.

j_call,v_call,clone_size,d_call,cdr3_nt,cdr3_aa
TRBJ2-5,TRBV7-3,many,.,TGTGCCAGCAGCTTAAGGAGTCGAGAACCCCAGTACTTC,CASSLRSREPQYF
TRBJ2-7,TRBV4-3,many,.,TGCGCCAGCAGCCAAGAGAGGGGTGGGGACTTGTTACCCTACGAGCAGTACTTC,CASSQERGGDLLPYEQYF
TRBJ2-7,TRBV4-3,many,.,TGCGCCAGCAGCCGGCACCGGGACGGTTCCTACGAGCAGTACTTC,CASSRHRDGSYEQYF
TRBJ2-2,TRBV5-1,many,TRBD2,TGCGCCAGCAGGCGACTAGCGGTAACGCTCACCGGGGAGCTGTTTTTT,CASRRLAVTLTGELFF
TRBJ2-5,TRBV29-1,many,.,TGCAGCGTTGAACGAGGGGATGGGGAGACCCAGTACTTC,CSVERGDGETQYF
TRBJ1-1,TRBV27,many,.,TGTGCCAGCAGTTTCGGGACGTACACTGAAGCTTTCTTT,CASSFGTYTEAFF
TRBJ2-7,TRBV5-1,many,.,TGCGCCAGCAGCTTGGGTGGGAGCGAGCAGTACTTC,CASSLGGSEQYF
TRBJ2-1,TRBV7-9,many,TRBD2,TGTGCCAGCAGCTTAGGGTTGCGGGAGGCGAATGAGCAGTTCTTC,CASSLGLREANEQFF
TRBJ1-2,TRBV5-1,many,TRBD1,TGCGCCAGCAGCCGAACGCTACAGGGGGCGACCTATGGCTACACCTTC,CASSRTLQGATYGYTF
TRBJ1-4,TRBV5-1,many,.,TGCGCCAGCAGCCCGGGGGCTATTAATGAAAAACTGTTTTTT,CASSPGAINEKLFF
TRBJ2-2,TRBV25-1,few,TRBD1,TGTGCCAGCAGTGGGACAGGGGTAACCGGGGAGCTGTTTTTT,CASSGTGVTGELFF
TRBJ1-1,TRBV18,.,TRBD1,TGTGCCAGCTCACCTCAGGACCGGACAGGGGTTAAGACTGAAGCTTTCTTT,CASSPQDRTGVKTEAFF
TRBJ1-3,TRBV7-2,many,.,TGTGCCAGCAGCTTATCCAGGATAAGCTCTGGAAACACCATATATTTT,CASSLSRISSGNTIYF
TRBJ1-2,TRBV7-2,many,.,TGTGCCAGCAGCTTAGGGACCTATGGCTACACCTTC,CASSLGTYGYTF
TRBJ2-1,TRBV2,many,.,TGTGCCAGCAGCCCCGTTACGAGCTCCTACAATGAGCAGTTCTTC,CASSPVTSSYNEQFF
TRBJ2-5,TRBV12-3/TRBV12-4,many,TRBD2,TGTGCCAGCAGTCAACCGGGACTATGGGACGAGACCCAGTACTTC,CASSQPGLWDETQYF
TRBJ1-2,TRBV4-2,many,TRBD1,TGTGCCAGCAGCCAAGATGAGGGACAGGGGGCTTATGGCTACACCTTC,CASSQDEGQGAYGYTF